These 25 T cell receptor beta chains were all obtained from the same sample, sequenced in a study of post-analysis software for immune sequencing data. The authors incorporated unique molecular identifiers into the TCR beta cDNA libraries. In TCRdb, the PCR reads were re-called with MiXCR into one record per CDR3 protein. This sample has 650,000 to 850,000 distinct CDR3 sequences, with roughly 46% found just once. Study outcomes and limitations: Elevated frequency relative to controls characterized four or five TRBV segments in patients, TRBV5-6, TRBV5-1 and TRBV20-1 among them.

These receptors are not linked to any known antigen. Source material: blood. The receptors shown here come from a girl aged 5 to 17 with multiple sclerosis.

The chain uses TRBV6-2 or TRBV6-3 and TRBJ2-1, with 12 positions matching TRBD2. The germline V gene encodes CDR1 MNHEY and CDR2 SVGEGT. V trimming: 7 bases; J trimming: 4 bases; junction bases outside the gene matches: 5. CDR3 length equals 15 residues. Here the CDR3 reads CASNLLAGGYNEQFF. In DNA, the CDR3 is TGTGCCAGCAACCTCCTAGCGGGAGGGTACAATGAGCAGTTCTTC.

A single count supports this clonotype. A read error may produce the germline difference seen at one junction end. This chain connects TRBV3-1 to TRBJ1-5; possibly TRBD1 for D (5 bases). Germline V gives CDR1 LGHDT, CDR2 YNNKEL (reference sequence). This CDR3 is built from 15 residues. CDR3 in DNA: TGTGTCAGCAGCCAAGACAGACGTAGCAATCAGCCCCAGCATTTT. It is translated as CVSSQDRRSNQPQHF. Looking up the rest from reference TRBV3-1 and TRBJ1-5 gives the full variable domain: DTAVSQTPKYLVTQMGNDKSIKCEQNLGHDTMYWYKQDSKKFLKIMFSYNNKELIINETVPNRFSPKSPDKAHLNLHINSLELGDSAVYFCVSSQDRRSNQPQHFGDGTRLSIL.

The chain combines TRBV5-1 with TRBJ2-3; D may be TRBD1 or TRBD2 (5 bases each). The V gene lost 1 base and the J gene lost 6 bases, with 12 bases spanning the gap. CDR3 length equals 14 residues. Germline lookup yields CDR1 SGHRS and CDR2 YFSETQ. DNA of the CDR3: TGCGCCAGCAGCTTGTGGGACCCAAGCGATACGCAGTATTTT. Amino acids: CASSLWDPSDTQYF.

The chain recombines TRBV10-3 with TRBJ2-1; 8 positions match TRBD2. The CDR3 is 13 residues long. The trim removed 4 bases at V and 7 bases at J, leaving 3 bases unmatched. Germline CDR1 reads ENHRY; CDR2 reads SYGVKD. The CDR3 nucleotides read TGTGCCATCAGTGCCCGGGAGGGTAATGAGCAGTTCTTC. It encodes CAISAREGNEQFF.

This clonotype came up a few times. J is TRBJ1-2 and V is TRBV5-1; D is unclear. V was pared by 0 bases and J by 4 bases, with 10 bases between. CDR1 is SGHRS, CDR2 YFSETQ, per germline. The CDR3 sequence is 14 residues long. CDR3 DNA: TGCGCCAGCAGCTTGGCCCCGGGCGGCTATGGCTACACCTTC. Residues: CASSLAPGGYGYTF. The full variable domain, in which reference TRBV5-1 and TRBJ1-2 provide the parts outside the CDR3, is KAGVTQTPRYLIKTRGQQVTLSCSPISGHRSVSWYQQTPGQGLQFLFEYFSETQRNKGNFPGRFSGRQFSNSRSEMNVSTLELGDSALYLCASSLAPGGYGYTFGSGTRLTVV.

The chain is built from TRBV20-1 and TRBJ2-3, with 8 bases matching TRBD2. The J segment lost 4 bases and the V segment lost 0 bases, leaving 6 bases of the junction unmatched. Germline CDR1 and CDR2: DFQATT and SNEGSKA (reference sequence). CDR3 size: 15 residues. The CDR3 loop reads CSARDMAGGADTQYF. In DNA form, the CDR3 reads TGCAGTGCTAGAGATATGGCGGGAGGTGCAGATACGCAGTATTTT.

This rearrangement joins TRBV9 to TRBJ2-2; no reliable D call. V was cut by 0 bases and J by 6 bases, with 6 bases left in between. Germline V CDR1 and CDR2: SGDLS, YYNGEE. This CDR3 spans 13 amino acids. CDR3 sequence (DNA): TGTGCCAGCAGCGTAGACGTAGCCGGGGAGCTGTTTTTT. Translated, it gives CASSVDVAGELFF.

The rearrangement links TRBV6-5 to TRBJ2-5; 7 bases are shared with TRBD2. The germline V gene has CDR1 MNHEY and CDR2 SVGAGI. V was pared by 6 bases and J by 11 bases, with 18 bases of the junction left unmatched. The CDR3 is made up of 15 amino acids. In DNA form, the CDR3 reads TGTGCCAGCAGCCCAAAGCGGGGTCCTTACAATGAGCAGTACTTC. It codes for CASSPKRGPYNEQYF.

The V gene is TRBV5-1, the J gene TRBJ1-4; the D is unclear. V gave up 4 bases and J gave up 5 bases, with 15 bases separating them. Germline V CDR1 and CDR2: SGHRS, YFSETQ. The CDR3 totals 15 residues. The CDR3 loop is CASSPTGYQNEKLFF. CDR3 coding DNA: TGCGCCAGCAGCCCCACGGGGTATCAGAATGAAAAACTGTTTTTT.

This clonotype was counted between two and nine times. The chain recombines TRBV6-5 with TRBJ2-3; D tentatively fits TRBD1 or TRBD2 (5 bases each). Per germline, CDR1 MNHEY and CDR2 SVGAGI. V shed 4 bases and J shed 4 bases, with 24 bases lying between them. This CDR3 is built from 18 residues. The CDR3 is CASSSGRVPSILADTQYF. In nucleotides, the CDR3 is TGTGCCAGCAGTTCGGGACGGGTTCCTTCGATCCTCGCAGATACGCAGTATTTT.

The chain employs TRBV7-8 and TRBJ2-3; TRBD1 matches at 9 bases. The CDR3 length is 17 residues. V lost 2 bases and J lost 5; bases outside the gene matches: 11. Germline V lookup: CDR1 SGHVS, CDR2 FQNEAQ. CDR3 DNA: TGTGCCAGCAGCTTACCACCCGGGACAGGGATCAGAGATACGCAGTATTTT. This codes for CASSLPPGTGIRDTQYF.

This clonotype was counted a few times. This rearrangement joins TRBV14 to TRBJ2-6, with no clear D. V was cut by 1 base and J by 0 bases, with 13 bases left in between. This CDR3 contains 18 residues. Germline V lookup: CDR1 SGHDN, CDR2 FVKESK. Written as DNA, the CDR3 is TGTGCCAGCAGCCAAGCAGAAGGCCGAAGCTCTGGGGCCAACGTCCTGACTTTC. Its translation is CASSQAEGRSSGANVLTF.

The CDR3 spells CANREHLGGYTF. The CDR3 DNA follows: TGTGCCAACAGGGAACATTTAGGCGGCTACACCTTC. The rearrangement uses TRBV27 and TRBJ1-2; D may be TRBD1 (6 bases). Trimming cost V 10 bases and J 8 bases, with 17 bases left between them. CDR1 is MNHEY, CDR2 SMNVEV, per germline (reference sequence). The CDR3 sequence is 12 residues long.

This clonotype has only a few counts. The CDR3 is CASRPSTDRNYNEQFF. The CDR3 DNA reads TGTGCCAGCAGACCGTCCACGGACAGGAACTACAATGAGCAGTTCTTC. The chain uses TRBV5-5 and TRBJ2-1, with TRBD1 matching over 7 bases. Germline V CDR1 and CDR2: SGHKS, YYEKEE (reference sequence). The V segment lost 5 bases and the J segment 3 bases; nucleotides outside the gene matches: 11. The CDR3 has 16 residues.

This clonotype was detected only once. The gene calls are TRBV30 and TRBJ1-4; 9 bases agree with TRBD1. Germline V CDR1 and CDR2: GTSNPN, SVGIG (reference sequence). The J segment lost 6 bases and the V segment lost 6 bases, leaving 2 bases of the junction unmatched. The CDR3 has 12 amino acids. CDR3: CACTGGYEKLFF. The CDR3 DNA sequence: TGTGCCTGCACAGGGGGCTATGAAAAACTGTTTTTT.

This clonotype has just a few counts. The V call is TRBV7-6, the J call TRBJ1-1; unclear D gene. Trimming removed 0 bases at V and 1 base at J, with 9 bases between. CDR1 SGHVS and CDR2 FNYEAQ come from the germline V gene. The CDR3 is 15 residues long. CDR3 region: CASSLAAQSNTEAFF. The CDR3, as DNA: TGTGCCAGCAGCTTAGCGGCACAGTCGAACACTGAAGCTTTCTTT.

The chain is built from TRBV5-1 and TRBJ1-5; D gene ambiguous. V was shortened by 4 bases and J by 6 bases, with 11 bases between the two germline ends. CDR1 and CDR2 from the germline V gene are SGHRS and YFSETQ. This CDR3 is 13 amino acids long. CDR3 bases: TGCGCCAGCAGCAGGGCACCCTCTCAGCCCCAGCATTTT. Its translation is CASSRAPSQPQHF.

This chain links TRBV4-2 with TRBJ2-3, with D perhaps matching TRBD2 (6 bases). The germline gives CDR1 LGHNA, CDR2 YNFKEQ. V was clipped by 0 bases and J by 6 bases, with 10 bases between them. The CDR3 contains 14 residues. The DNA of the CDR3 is TGTGCCAGCAGCCAAGATCGGGACTCTGATACGCAGTATTTT. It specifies CASSQDRDSDTQYF.

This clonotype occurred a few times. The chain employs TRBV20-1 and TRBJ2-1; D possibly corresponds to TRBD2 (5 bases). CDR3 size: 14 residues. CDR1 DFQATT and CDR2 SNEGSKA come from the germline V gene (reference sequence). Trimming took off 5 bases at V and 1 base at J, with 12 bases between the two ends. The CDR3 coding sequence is TGCAGTGCTTACCCGCGGGCATCCTACAATGAGCAGTTCTTC. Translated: CSAYPRASYNEQFF.

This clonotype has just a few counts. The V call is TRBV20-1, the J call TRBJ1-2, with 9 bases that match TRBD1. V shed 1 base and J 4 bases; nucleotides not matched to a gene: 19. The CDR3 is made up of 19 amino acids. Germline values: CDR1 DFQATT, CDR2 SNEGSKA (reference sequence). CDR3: CSARASPPRDRDLRYGYTF. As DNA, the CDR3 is TGCAGTGCTAGAGCGAGCCCACCCCGGGACAGGGATTTACGCTATGGCTACACCTTC.

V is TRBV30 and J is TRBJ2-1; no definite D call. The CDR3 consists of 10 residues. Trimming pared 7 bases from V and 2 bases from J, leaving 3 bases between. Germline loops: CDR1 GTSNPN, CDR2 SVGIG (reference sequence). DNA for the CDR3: TGTGCCTTCGCCTACAATGAGCAGTTCTTC. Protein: CAFAYNEQFF.

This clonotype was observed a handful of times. CDR3 coding DNA: TGCAGTGCTAGAGATCGTGGGAACAATGAGCAGTTCTTC. Its translation: CSARDRGNNEQFF. The chain links TRBV20-1 to TRBJ2-1, with D unresolved. Germline-derived CDR1 and CDR2 are DFQATT and SNEGSKA (reference sequence). CDR3 size: 13 residues. V was pared by 0 bases and J by 5 bases, with 8 bases between.

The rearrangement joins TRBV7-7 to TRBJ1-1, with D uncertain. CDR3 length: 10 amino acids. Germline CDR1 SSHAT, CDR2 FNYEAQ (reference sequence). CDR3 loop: CASLCPTVFF. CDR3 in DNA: TGTGCTAGCCTTTGCCCCACAGTTTTCTTT.

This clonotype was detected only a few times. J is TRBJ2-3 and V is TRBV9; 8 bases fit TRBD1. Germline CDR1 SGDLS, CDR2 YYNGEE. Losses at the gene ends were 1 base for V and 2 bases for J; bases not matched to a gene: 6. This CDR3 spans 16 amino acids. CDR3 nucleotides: TGTGCCAGCAGCGTATCTCAGGGGGCCATCACAGATACGCAGTATTTT. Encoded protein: CASSVSQGAITDTQYF. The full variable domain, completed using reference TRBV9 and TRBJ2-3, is DSGVTQTPKHLITATGQRVTLRCSPRSGDLSVYWYQQSLDQGLQFLIQYYNGEERAKGNILERFSAQQFPDLHSELNLSSLELGDSALYFCASSVSQGAITDTQYFGPGTRLTVL.

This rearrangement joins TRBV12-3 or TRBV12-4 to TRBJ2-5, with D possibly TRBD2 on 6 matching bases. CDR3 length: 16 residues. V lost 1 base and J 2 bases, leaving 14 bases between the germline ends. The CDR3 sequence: CASSLEAGRTQETQYF. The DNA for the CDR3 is TGTGCCAGCAGTTTAGAGGCAGGGAGGACGCAAGAGACCCAGTACTTC.